The 29 T cell receptor beta chains given below trace back to one sample, sequenced in a study of OX40 agonist ivuxolimab in advanced cancers. TCRdb's table, derived via immunoSEQ multiplex PCR, lists solely in-frame clones and lacks some. The table records about 68,000 clones, about 83% of them present only once. The specimen was CD4+ or CD8+ T cells sorted from blood, collected in a trial of the OX40 agonist ivuxolimab. The receptor source for this set is an adult with an advanced solid tumor such as melanoma, head and neck, liver or kidney cancer.

This chain links TRBV5-4 with TRBJ1-1; TRBD1 matches at 8 bases. V was clipped by 4 bases and J by 4 bases; unmatched bases: 18. Germline CDR1 SGHNT, CDR2 YYREEE (reference sequence). CDR3 length equals 18 residues. In DNA, the CDR3 is TGTGCCAGCAGCCCCAGGGGCGCGCAGGGGGCGTTGGGCACTGAAGCTTTCTTT. It specifies CASSPRGAQGALGTEAFF.

The chain couples TRBV7-2 to TRBJ2-5; 8 bases are a match to TRBD2. The V gene end was trimmed by 5 bases and the J gene end by 4 bases; junction bases not matched to a gene: 6. Germline loops: CDR1 SGHTA, CDR2 FQGNSA. The length of the CDR3 is 14 residues. The CDR3 DNA reads as TGTGCCAGCAGCATCGGGGGGGCCGTAGAGACCCAGTACTTC. This encodes CASSIGGAVETQYF.

V usage is TRBV6-5 and J usage is TRBJ2-7; 10 bases fit TRBD1. After removal of 5 bases from V and 7 bases from J, the junction contained 11 bases not matched to a gene. CDR1 is MNHEY and CDR2 is SVGAGI in the germline V gene. The CDR3 has 15 residues. The CDR3 DNA reads as TGTGCCAGCAGTGCACCCGGGACAGGGGCTGGGGAGCAGTACTTC. Protein product: CASSAPGTGAGEQYF.

V and J are TRBV1 and TRBJ2-5; the table assigns TRBD1, which was not confirmed against the DNA. The J call is uncertain, as TRBJ2-7 better fits the DNA end. TRBV1 corresponds to a pseudogene. The CDR3 has 17 residues. The chain's CDR3 is CTSSRRQIDTPPYEQYF. The CDR3, as DNA: TGCACCAGCAGCCGAAGACAGATCGACACACCACCCTACGAGCAGTACTTC.

The J gene is TRBJ2-5, the V gene TRBV7-2; D ambiguous. The CDR3 has 13 residues. Germline V gives CDR1 SGHTA, CDR2 FQGNSA. V gave up 1 base and J gave up 4 bases, with 7 bases separating them. The CDR3: CASSLGSRETQYF. The DNA of the CDR3 is TGTGCCAGCAGCTTAGGAAGTAGAGAGACCCAGTACTTC.

This chain joins TRBV5-6 and TRBJ1-3; TRBD1 matches at 7 bases. The germline V gene encodes CDR1 SGHDT and CDR2 YYEEEE. This CDR3 comprises 17 residues. With 2 bases clipped from V and 4 bases from J, the junction kept 12 bases outside the gene matches. DNA for the CDR3: TGTGCCAGCAGCTTCCGACTACAGGGGTTTGGAGGAAACACCATATATTTT. Amino acids: CASSFRLQGFGGNTIYF.

CDR3 loop: CSVTGAGYTF. CDR3 bases: TGCAGTGTAACGGGGGCTGGCTACACCTTC. The chain couples TRBV20-1 to TRBJ1-2, with D perhaps matching TRBD1 (6 bases). CDR3 length: 10 residues. Trimming pared 7 bases from V and 7 bases from J, leaving 10 bases between. Germline loops: CDR1 DFQATT, CDR2 SNEGSKA (reference sequence).

The CDR3 region has the DNA TGTGCCACCAGCAGGGGTAGGGGGGACCCAACCTACAATGAGCAGTTCTTC. This translates into CATSRGRGDPTYNEQFF. The chain joins TRBV15 to TRBJ2-1; D assignment may be TRBD1 or TRBD2 (6 bases each). The CDR3 covers 17 residues. Germline V CDR1 and CDR2: LNHNV, YYDKDF (reference sequence). Trimming removed 3 bases at V and 2 bases at J, with 17 bases between.

The gene calls are TRBV5-1 and TRBJ1-1; D perhaps matches TRBD1 (5 bases). There are 14 residues in the CDR3. Trimming stripped 5 bases from V and 1 base from J, with 12 bases between. Germline V gene sequence: CDR1 SGHRS, CDR2 YFSETQ. This CDR3 reads CASSLTTGNTEAFF. As DNA, the CDR3 is TGCGCCAGCAGTCTTACCACAGGGAACACTGAAGCTTTCTTT. The full variable domain, with the rest looked up from reference TRBV5-1 and TRBJ1-1, is KAGVTQTPRYLIKTRGQQVTLSCSPISGHRSVSWYQQTPGQGLQFLFEYFSETQRNKGNFPGRFSGRQFSNSRSEMNVSTLELGDSALYLCASSLTTGNTEAFFGQGTRLTVV.

The rearrangement links TRBV19 to TRBJ1-5, with unresolved D. CDR3 size: 16 residues. Looked up from germline, CDR1 is LNHDA and CDR2 is SQIVND (reference sequence). Trimming removed 6 bases from V and 5 bases from J, with 20 bases in between. CDR3 loop: CASRNPREGVHQPQHF. As DNA, the CDR3 is TGTGCCAGTAGGAACCCCCGGGAAGGAGTCCATCAGCCCCAGCATTTT.

The chain combines TRBV6-6 with TRBJ1-3, with no clear D. V was clipped by 5 bases and J by 0 bases, with 2 bases between them. The CDR3 contains 12 residues. Germline CDR1 MNHNY, CDR2 SVGAGI (reference sequence). The CDR3 protein is CASSLSGNTIYF. In nucleotides, the CDR3 is TGTGCCAGCAGTCTCTCTGGAAACACCATATATTTT.

The chain combines TRBV10-3 with TRBJ1-4; no reliable D call. This CDR3 has 16 residues. Germline V lookup: CDR1 ENHRY, CDR2 SYGVKD. Trimming removed 10 bases at V and 4 bases at J, with 22 bases between. This CDR3 reads CASSPGVRTFNEKLFF. CDR3 nucleotide sequence: TGTGCCAGCAGCCCCGGGGTACGGACGTTTAATGAAAAACTGTTTTTT.

V usage is TRBV7-6 and J usage is TRBJ1-6; TRBD1 agrees at 8 bases. Germline V gene data show CDR1 as SGHVS and CDR2 as FNYEAQ. The CDR3 is 18 amino acids. The V and J ends lost 2 bases and 9 bases, in that order; junction bases with no gene match: 15. DNA of the CDR3: TGTGCCAGCAGCTTACGTGATAGAGACGGACAGGGAGGTTCACCCCTCCACTTT. Translation gives CASSLRDRDGQGGSPLHF. Variable domain in full (rest from reference TRBV7-6 and TRBJ1-6): GAGVSQSPRYKVTKRGQDVALRCDPISGHVSLYWYRQALGQGPEFLTYFNYEAQQDKSGLPNDRFSAERPEGSISTLTIQRTEQRDSAMYRCASSLRDRDGQGGSPLHFGNGTRLTVT.

This clone was counted between two and nine times. The chain links TRBV4-2 to TRBJ2-1, with D possibly matching TRBD2 (5 bases). V dropped 1 base and J dropped 0 bases, with 10 bases sitting between them. The CDR3 is made up of 16 amino acids. CDR1 is LGHNA, CDR2 YNFKEQ, per germline. CDR3 loop: CASSQAARGSYNEQFF. The CDR3 nucleotides read TGTGCCAGCAGCCAAGCCGCTCGGGGCTCCTACAATGAGCAGTTCTTC.

J is TRBJ2-3 and V is TRBV19, with TRBD1 identical over 7 bases. The length of the CDR3 is 15 residues. After removal of 6 bases from V and 4 bases from J, the junction contained 10 bases not matched to a gene. CDR1 LNHDA and CDR2 SQIVND come from the germline V gene (reference sequence). The CDR3 DNA reads TGTGCCAGTAGCAAACCGGGACAGATGCCAGATACGCAGTATTTT. Its translation: CASSKPGQMPDTQYF.

This clone was counted once. The chain is built from TRBV28 and TRBJ2-7; TRBD1 matches 7 bases. The germline gives CDR1 MDHEN, CDR2 SYDVKM. This CDR3 comprises 15 residues. The trim removed 5 bases at V and 5 bases at J, leaving 12 bases unmatched. In DNA, the CDR3 is TGTGCCAGCAGTCCCAAGCTGACAGGGTATCACGAGCAGTACTTC. Its protein product is CASSPKLTGYHEQYF.

J is TRBJ2-7 and V is TRBV7-9, with TRBD1 as a possible D gene (6 bases). The CDR3 has 14 residues. V was clipped by 4 bases and J by 0 bases, with 10 bases between them. Germline V lookup: CDR1 SEHNR, CDR2 FQNEAQ (reference sequence). The CDR3 coding sequence is TGTGCCAGCAGCTCAGGACAGTACTCCTACGAGCAGTACTTC. It is translated as CASSSGQYSYEQYF.

The gene calls are TRBV7-9 and TRBJ2-5, with no clear D. Trimming removed 1 base at V and 1 base at J, with 7 bases between. The CDR3 is 14 amino acids. CDR1 is SEHNR and CDR2 is FQNEAQ in the germline V gene (reference sequence). The CDR3: CASSLVGGQETQYF. For the CDR3, the DNA is TGTGCCAGCAGCTTAGTGGGCGGCCAAGAGACCCAGTACTTC.

This clone was counted only a few times. The gene calls are TRBV4-1 and TRBJ1-4; 8 bases match TRBD1. The CDR3 is 18 residues long. Germline V gene data show CDR1 as MGHRA and CDR2 as YSYEKL. J lost 5 bases, V lost 1 base, and 12 bases had no gene match. The chain's CDR3 is CASSQGPPRGHQNEKLFF. The CDR3 DNA follows: TGCGCCAGCAGCCAAGGGCCACCCAGGGGGCATCAAAATGAAAAACTGTTTTTT.

The rearrangement links TRBV5-1 to TRBJ2-1; TRBD2 matches 11 bases. The CDR3 runs to 14 residues. Per germline, CDR1 SGHRS and CDR2 YFSETQ. The V segment lost 4 bases and the J segment 9 bases; nucleotides outside the gene matches: 6. This CDR3 reads CASSPFLAGGEQFF. CDR3 bases: TGCGCCAGCAGCCCTTTCCTAGCGGGGGGTGAGCAGTTCTTC.

By proportion, this clone is medium-sized. Other DNA sequences from this sample encode an identical CDR3 as well. The chain links TRBV4-2 to TRBJ2-1; no clear D. V was pared by 0 bases and J by 0 bases, with 9 bases between. Germline V CDR1 and CDR2: LGHNA, YNFKEQ. CDR3 length: 16 residues. The CDR3, as DNA: TGTGCCAGCAGCCAAGAACAGACGAGCTCCTACAATGAGCAGTTCTTC. Translating it yields CASSQEQTSSYNEQFF.

The chain carries TRBV28 and TRBJ2-4, with TRBD2 as a possible D gene (7 bases). V lost 6 bases and J lost 1, with 22 bases in between. Germline loops: CDR1 MDHEN, CDR2 SYDVKM. This CDR3 contains 18 residues. The CDR3 sequence: CASSLGVGGAAAKNIQYF. In DNA, the CDR3 is TGTGCCAGCAGCCTGGGGGTTGGGGGGGCGGCCGCCAAAAACATTCAGTACTTC. Complete variable domain (other parts from reference TRBV28 and TRBJ2-4): DVKVTQSSRYLVKRTGEKVFLECVQDMDHENMFWYRQDPGLGLRLIYFSYDVKMKEKGDIPEGYSVSREKKERFSLILESASTNQTSMYLCASSLGVGGAAAKNIQYFGAGTRLSVL.

This clone was found a few times. The V call is TRBV19, the J call TRBJ1-3; D ambiguous. The CDR3 has 11 amino acids. Germline CDR1 LNHDA, CDR2 SQIVND (reference sequence). V shed 3 bases and J shed 9 bases, with 6 bases lying between them. CDR3: CASSMGSTIYF. CDR3 in DNA: TGTGCCAGTAGTATGGGGAGCACCATATATTTT.

The chain couples TRBV5-1 to TRBJ2-7, with TRBD1 matching 7 bases. The germline V gene encodes CDR1 SGHRS and CDR2 YFSETQ. The CDR3 has 14 amino acids. Trimming at V came to 2 bases and at J to 0 bases, leaving 2 bases not matched to a gene. The CDR3 loop reads CASSFRQGSYEQYF. Here the CDR3 DNA reads TGCGCCAGCAGCTTCAGACAGGGCTCCTACGAGCAGTACTTC. The complete variable domain, with remaining parts taken from reference TRBV5-1 and TRBJ2-7, reads KAGVTQTPRYLIKTRGQQVTLSCSPISGHRSVSWYQQTPGQGLQFLFEYFSETQRNKGNFPGRFSGRQFSNSRSEMNVSTLELGDSALYLCASSFRQGSYEQYFGPGTRLTVT.

This rearrangement joins TRBV6-5 to TRBJ1-2; D gene ambiguous. This CDR3 region has 16 residues. Germline CDR1 and CDR2: MNHEY and SVGAGI. The ends were cut back, 0 bases at V and 2 bases at J, with 13 bases in the middle. The CDR3 DNA reads as TGTGCCAGCAGTTACTCCCAAGTAAGAGGGAACTATGGCTACACCTTC. Amino acid sequence: CASSYSQVRGNYGYTF.

The V call is TRBV28, the J call TRBJ1-2, with TRBD1 matching 7 bases. V was clipped by 6 bases and J by 4 bases; unmatched bases: 8. Per the germline V gene, CDR1 is MDHEN and CDR2 is SYDVKM. The CDR3 sequence is 14 residues long. The CDR3 reads CASSPLDRAYGYTF. Written as DNA, the CDR3 is TGTGCCAGCAGCCCCCTCGACAGGGCCTATGGCTACACCTTC.

In this sample, this clone turned up once. The V call is TRBV6-1, the J call TRBJ1-2; tentatively, D is TRBD1 (6 bases). The V gene's germline CDR1 is MNHNS and CDR2 SASEGT. This CDR3 is built from 14 residues. Trimming left V 3 bases short and J 2 bases short, with 10 bases between. The CDR3 coding sequence is TGTGCCAGCAGTGAGGGGGGGGCGAACTATGGCTACACCTTC. It codes for CASSEGGANYGYTF.

The rearrangement joins TRBV11-2 to TRBJ2-7, with D hard to call. This CDR3 has 13 amino acids. Trimming stripped 1 base from V and 3 bases from J, with 7 bases between. CDR1 and CDR2 (germline): SGHAT, FQNNGV. The CDR3 reads CASSLGTVYEQYF. In DNA, the CDR3 is TGTGCCAGCAGCTTAGGCACAGTCTACGAGCAGTACTTC.

The chain couples TRBV9 to TRBJ2-6; D unclear. The CDR3 consists of 15 residues. Germline CDR1 SGDLS, CDR2 YYNGEE. V shed 0 bases and J shed 2 bases, with 6 bases lying between them. CDR3 sequence: CASSVGGTGANVLTF. CDR3 bases: TGTGCCAGCAGCGTAGGAGGAACTGGGGCCAACGTCCTGACTTTC. The whole variable domain, filled in from reference TRBV9 and TRBJ2-6, reads DSGVTQTPKHLITATGQRVTLRCSPRSGDLSVYWYQQSLDQGLQFLIQYYNGEERAKGNILERFSAQQFPDLHSELNLSSLELGDSALYFCASSVGGTGANVLTFGAGSRLTVL.